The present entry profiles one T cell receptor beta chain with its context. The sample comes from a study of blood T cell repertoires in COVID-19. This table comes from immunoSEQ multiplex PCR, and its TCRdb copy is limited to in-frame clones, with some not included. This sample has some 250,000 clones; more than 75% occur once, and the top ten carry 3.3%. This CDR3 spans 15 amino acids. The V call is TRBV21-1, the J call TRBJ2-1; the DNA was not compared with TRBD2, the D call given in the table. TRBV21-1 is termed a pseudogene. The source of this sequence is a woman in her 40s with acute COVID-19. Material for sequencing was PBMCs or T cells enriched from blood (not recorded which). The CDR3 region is CASSMRTSGYVEQFF. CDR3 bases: TGTGCCAGCAGCATGAGGACTAGCGGGTATGTGGAGCAGTTCTTC.